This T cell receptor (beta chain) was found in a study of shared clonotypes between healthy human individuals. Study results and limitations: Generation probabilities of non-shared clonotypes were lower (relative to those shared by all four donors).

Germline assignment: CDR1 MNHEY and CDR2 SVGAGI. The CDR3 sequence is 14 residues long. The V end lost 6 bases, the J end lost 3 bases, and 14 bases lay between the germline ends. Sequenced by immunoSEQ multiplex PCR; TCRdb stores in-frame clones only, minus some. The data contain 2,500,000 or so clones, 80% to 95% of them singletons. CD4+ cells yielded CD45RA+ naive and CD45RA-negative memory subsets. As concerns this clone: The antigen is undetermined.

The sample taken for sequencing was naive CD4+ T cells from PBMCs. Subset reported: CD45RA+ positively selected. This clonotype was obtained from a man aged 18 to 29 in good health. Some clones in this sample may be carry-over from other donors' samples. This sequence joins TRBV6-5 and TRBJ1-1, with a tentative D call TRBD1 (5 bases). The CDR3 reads CASRRRDGYTEAFF. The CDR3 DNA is TGTGCCAGCAGGCGCCGGGACGGATACACTGAAGCTTTCTTT.